This T cell receptor (beta chain) was profiled in a study of regulatory T cells in long-lasting Graves disease. Findings of the study overall: TRBV28, TRBJ1-2 and TRBJ2-5 were favored in persistent disease.

Library construction for TCR beta used iRepertoire HTBI primers and Arm-PCR of CDR3 regions. TCRdb reprocessed the multiplex PCR reads with MiXCR, giving one entry per CDR3 protein. The table has approximately 360,000 distinct CDR3 sequences, less than 30% seen once. This clonotype was counted only a few times. Its target is not known. J was trimmed by 3 bases and V by 6 bases; bases with no gene match: 8. This CDR3 is 15 amino acids long. Germline CDR1 reads SEHNR; CDR2 reads FQNEAQ (reference sequence). Time point reported: persistent/refractory GD, antithyroid drugs over 5 years with positive TRAb. TCR sequences were obtained from RNA taken from PBMCs.

Here the sequenced sample was peripheral blood mononuclear cells (PBMCs), taken when the disease was refractory, from a patient treated with antithyroid drugs. This TCR was recovered from a woman aged 40 to 49 with Graves disease. The chain links TRBV7-9 to TRBJ2-5; TRBD1 matches 9 bases. The CDR3 loop reads CASSKTGQGKETQYF. The DNA for the CDR3 is TGTGCCAGCAGTAAAACGGGACAGGGTAAAGAGACCCAGTACTTC.